The 6 T cell receptor beta chains listed next were all sequenced from one sample in a study of CD8 T cells in ankylosing spondylitis. Their recognized antigens are unknown. TCRdb reanalysed the 5' RACE reads using MiXCR and keeps one entry per CDR3 protein. Seen here are around 480,000 distinct CDR3 sequences, roughly a sixth observed once, and the top ten hold approximately 1%. General study results and limits: Seemingly distinctive of ankylosing spondylitis blood was a TCR beta motif formed by eight highly homologous variants.

The sample consisted of blood, either unsorted or a sorted T cell fraction (not recorded which). The receptors derive from a male donor with ankylosing spondylitis.

This clonotype was seen only a few times. V usage is TRBV29-1 and J usage is TRBJ1-1, with D uncertain. Trimming cost V 1 base and J 5 bases, with 20 bases left between them. Germline CDR1 and CDR2: SQVTM and ANQGSEA. CDR3 length: 16 amino acids. CDR3 residues: CSVEVRRPGGMTEAFF. The CDR3 coding sequence is TGCAGCGTTGAAGTTCGGCGTCCGGGTGGAATGACTGAAGCTTTCTTT.

The rearrangement joins TRBV6-5 to TRBJ1-6; D is possibly TRBD1 (6 bases). The CDR3 covers 17 residues. Germline values: CDR1 MNHEY, CDR2 SVGAGI. With 0 bases removed from V and 11 bases from J, the gap between germline ends came to 20 bases. The CDR3 reads CASSYSSGGGLRPPLHF. In nucleotides, the CDR3 is TGTGCCAGCAGTTACTCATCAGGTGGGGGGCTCCGGCCACCCCTCCACTTT.

In this sample, this clonotype turned up a few times. The J gene is TRBJ1-6, the V gene TRBV2; 8 bases fit TRBD1. Trimming took 7 bases from V and 6 from J; bases not matched to a gene: 8. Germline V CDR1 and CDR2: SNHLY, FYNNEI. The CDR3 loop spans 15 amino acids. CDR3 bases: TGTGCCAGCATGCTGCAGGGGGCAGGTAATTCACCCCTCCACTTT. Its translation is CASMLQGAGNSPLHF.

J is TRBJ1-5 and V is TRBV5-5, with 7 bases that match TRBD1. This CDR3 spans 15 amino acids. From germline, CDR1 is SGHKS and CDR2 YYEKEE (reference sequence). With V trimmed by 1 base and J by 3 bases, 4 bases remained unmatched. CDR3 sequence: CASSLRGLPNQPQHF. The CDR3 DNA reads as TGTGCCAGCAGCTTGAGGGGGCTCCCCAATCAGCCCCAGCATTTT.

The chain links TRBV4-2 to TRBJ2-2; no reliable D call. The germline V and J ends were trimmed by 0 bases and 3 bases, with 5 bases remaining between them. This CDR3 spans 14 amino acids. Germline CDR1 LGHNA, CDR2 YNFKEQ. The CDR3 protein is CASSQDRDTGELFF. The CDR3 DNA reads as TGTGCCAGCAGCCAAGATCGGGACACCGGGGAGCTGTTTTTT.

This clonotype came up many times. The gene calls are TRBV29-1 and TRBJ2-1; either TRBD1 or TRBD2 may supply D (5 bases each). V dropped 7 bases and J dropped 5 bases, with 15 bases sitting between them. Germline V gives CDR1 SQVTM, CDR2 ANQGSEA. This CDR3 comprises 13 residues. CDR3 amino acids: CSATGTAHNEQFF. The CDR3, as DNA: TGCAGCGCGACCGGGACGGCACACAATGAGCAGTTCTTC.